One and the same sample provided the 5 T cell receptor beta chains below, sequenced in a study of graft-versus-host responses after intestinal transplantation. These receptors have no identified antigens. Only in-frame clones appear in the TCRdb table, and some are missing; sequencing was by immunoSEQ multiplex PCR. The sample has some 87,000 clones; around 93% are singletons. The sample in question was unstimulated CD8+ T cells sorted from spleen or lymph node cells, obtained before transplant. The receptors derive from a human donor who was the organ donor for an intestinal transplant.

The genes are TRBV7-9 and TRBJ2-3; D might be TRBD2 (6 bases). V was cut by 4 bases and J by 4 bases, with 21 bases left in between. Germline CDR1 SEHNR, CDR2 FQNEAQ (reference sequence). The CDR3 loop spans 17 amino acids. CDR3 DNA sequence: TGTGCCAGCAGCTCCCCGAAAATGGCTAGCGCCTCAGATACGCAGTATTTT. It is translated as CASSSPKMASASDTQYF.

V is TRBV9 and J is TRBJ2-7, with 10 bases aligning to TRBD2. V shed 4 bases and J 5 bases; nucleotides not matched to a gene: 6. This CDR3 contains 14 residues. The germline V gene has CDR1 SGDLS and CDR2 YYNGEE. In nucleotides, the CDR3 is TGTGCCAGCAGCCAAGCGGGAGGGGACAACGAGCAGTACTTC. Its protein is CASSQAGGDNEQYF.

This chain links TRBV27 with TRBJ2-5, with TRBD1 matching 7 bases. The CDR3 runs to 14 residues. V was clipped by 3 bases and J by 1 base; unmatched bases: 2. Germline loops: CDR1 MNHEY, CDR2 SMNVEV (reference sequence). CDR3 protein: CASSFRDSQETQYF. The CDR3 coding sequence is TGTGCCAGCAGTTTTAGGGACAGCCAAGAGACCCAGTACTTC.

This rearrangement joins TRBV27 to TRBJ1-5, with a tentative D call TRBD1 (5 bases). In germline, CDR1 is MNHEY, CDR2 SMNVEV (reference sequence). Trimming took 3 bases from V and 7 from J, leaving 16 bases between them. The CDR3 consists of 15 residues. The CDR3 region is CASSFGTGTRQPQHF. The CDR3 DNA sequence: TGTGCCAGCAGTTTTGGCACAGGTACCCGGCAGCCCCAGCATTTT.

The chain carries TRBV27 and TRBJ2-7; the match to TRBD2 covers 9 bases. This CDR3 is built from 16 residues. The germline V gene encodes CDR1 MNHEY and CDR2 SMNVEV (reference sequence). The J segment lost 7 bases and the V segment lost 6 bases, leaving 16 bases of the junction unmatched. CDR3 DNA: TGTGCCAGCAGCTATAACCGCGGCCTAGCGGGGTATGAGCAGTACTTC. Its translation: CASSYNRGLAGYEQYF.